A selection of T cell receptor beta chains follows, all from one sample in a study of regulatory T cells in long-lasting Graves disease. TCRdb analysed the multiplex PCR reads with MiXCR anew, one entry per CDR3 protein. The sample has about 320,000 distinct CDR3 sequences, 15% to 20% seen once; the top ten hold about 40%. The specimen was peripheral blood mononuclear cells (PBMCs), collected at new diagnosis, from a patient treated with antithyroid drugs. The receptors stem from a female donor with Graves disease. CDR3s include the opening cysteine and the closing phenylalanine or tryptophan. The order of the fields is V gene, clone size, D gene, J gene, CDR3 DNA, CDR3 protein. A D gene is named only where the DNA matches it firmly. Only some rows state a clone size, as once, few, many or a class for expanded clones.

v_gene: TRBV24-1; abundance: few; d_gene: TRBD2; j_gene: TRBJ2-5; CDR3nt: TGTGCCACCAGTGATCCAGCACTAGCGGGATGGGAGACCCAGTACTTC; CDR3aa: CATSDPALAGWETQYF
v_gene: TRBV11-1; abundance: many; d_gene: .; j_gene: TRBJ2-1; CDR3nt: TGTGCCAGCAGCTCACGAAGGGGGGCAGAGGAGCAGTTCTTC; CDR3aa: CASSSRRGAEEQFF
v_gene: TRBV7-2; abundance: many; d_gene: .; j_gene: TRBJ2-5; CDR3nt: TGTGCCAGCAGCTTAAGGGGCGGCCAGTCCCAAGAGACCCAGTACTTC; CDR3aa: CASSLRGGQSQETQYF
v_gene: TRBV6-1; abundance: many; d_gene: .; j_gene: TRBJ2-1; CDR3nt: TGTGCCAGCCAACGGGAGATACCCTACAATGAGCAGTTCTTC; CDR3aa: CASQREIPYNEQFF
v_gene: TRBV28; abundance: many; d_gene: .; j_gene: TRBJ2-7; CDR3nt: TGTGCCAGCAGTCGCGGTGGGGGGAGGCAGTACTTC; CDR3aa: CASSRGGGRQYF
v_gene: TRBV10-3; abundance: many; d_gene: .; j_gene: TRBJ2-7; CDR3nt: TGTGCCATCAGTGAAGACTTAGAAAGCGAGCAGTACTTC; CDR3aa: CAISEDLESEQYF
v_gene: TRBV12-3/TRBV12-4; abundance: many; d_gene: TRBD2; j_gene: TRBJ2-7; CDR3nt: TGTGCCAGCAGTTTTGGCGGGGGGACCTACGAGCAGTACTTC; CDR3aa: CASSFGGGTYEQYF
v_gene: TRBV28; abundance: many; d_gene: .; j_gene: TRBJ1-5; CDR3nt: TGTGCCAGCAGTTTAGACAGTATTCAGCCCCAGCATTTT; CDR3aa: CASSLDSIQPQHF
v_gene: TRBV29-1; abundance: many; d_gene: .; j_gene: TRBJ2-1; CDR3nt: TGCAGCGTTGGTCAGGCAGGACGCTCCTACAATGAGCAGTTCTTC; CDR3aa: CSVGQAGRSYNEQFF
v_gene: TRBV30; abundance: many; d_gene: TRBD2; j_gene: TRBJ2-7; CDR3nt: TGTGCCTGGAGTGTATCGGGACTAGCACTGCAGTACTTC; CDR3aa: CAWSVSGLALQYF
v_gene: TRBV20-1; abundance: many; d_gene: .; j_gene: TRBJ2-7; CDR3nt: TGCAGTGCGGACAGGGAGGGCTACGAGCAGTACTTC; CDR3aa: CSADREGYEQYF
v_gene: TRBV30; abundance: many; d_gene: .; j_gene: TRBJ1-2; CDR3nt: TGTGCCTGGAGTAGGGACGGCTACACCTTC; CDR3aa: CAWSRDGYTF
v_gene: TRBV2; abundance: .; d_gene: .; j_gene: TRBJ2-7; CDR3nt: TGTGCCAGCAGTGATACTCGCGGGATAGCCTACGAGCAGTACTTC; CDR3aa: CASSDTRGIAYEQYF
v_gene: TRBV27; abundance: .; d_gene: .; j_gene: TRBJ2-2; CDR3nt: TGTGCCAGCATCGCCAGCGGAAACACCGGGGAGCTGTTTTTT; CDR3aa: CASIASGNTGELFF
v_gene: TRBV10-3; abundance: .; d_gene: TRBD2; j_gene: TRBJ2-3; CDR3nt: TGTGCCATCAGTGGGACTAGCGCCCCAGGTACGCAGTATTTT; CDR3aa: CAISGTSAPGTQYF
v_gene: TRBV5-1; abundance: few; d_gene: .; j_gene: TRBJ2-5; CDR3nt: TGCGCCAGCAGCTTGAATACCGGTCAAGAGACCCAGTACTTC; CDR3aa: CASSLNTGQETQYF
v_gene: TRBV25-1; abundance: once; d_gene: TRBD2; j_gene: TRBJ2-5; CDR3nt: TGTGCCAGCACGGGGGGATCAGAGACCCAGTACTTC; CDR3aa: CASTGGSETQYF
v_gene: TRBV19; abundance: many; d_gene: .; j_gene: TRBJ1-1; CDR3nt: TGTGCCAGTAGTAGGGGAACTGACACTGAAGCTTTCTTT; CDR3aa: CASSRGTDTEAFF
v_gene: TRBV5-1; abundance: .; d_gene: .; j_gene: TRBJ2-1; CDR3nt: TGTGCCAGCAGCTTGGGCAGAGGGAACCCGCCGTTCTTC; CDR3aa: CASSLGRGNPPFF
v_gene: TRBV11-3; abundance: many; d_gene: .; j_gene: TRBJ2-7; CDR3nt: TGTGCCAGCAGTCGGACAGTCGAGCAGTACTTC; CDR3aa: CASSRTVEQYF